One and the same sample provided the 22 T cell receptor beta chains below, sequenced in a study of shared clonotypes between healthy human individuals. Generated by immunoSEQ multiplex PCR, the TCRdb table keeps only in-frame clones and is missing some. This sample has around 750,000 clones, with about 74% found just once. The sample taken for sequencing was memory CD4+ T cells sorted from blood. Described subset: CD45RA-negative fraction. Receptor source: a woman between 25 and 40 years old in good health.

The chain joins TRBV2 to TRBJ1-1, with D possibly being TRBD1 (5 bases). Germline-derived CDR1 and CDR2 are SNHLY and FYNNEI. Trimming took off 5 bases at V and 1 base at J, with 14 bases between the two ends. The CDR3 sequence is 15 residues long. Here the CDR3 reads CASSPHEGSNTEAFF. CDR3 in DNA: TGTGCCAGCAGTCCACATGAGGGGTCGAACACTGAAGCTTTCTTT.

About this clone: A read error is possible here, since a much larger clone lies one base away. The genes are TRBV6-1 and TRBJ2-7; 9 positions match TRBD2. Germline lookup yields CDR1 MNHNS and CDR2 SASEGT. The CDR3 runs 13 residues. The junction had 1 base not matched to a gene; V was cut back by 4 bases and J by 3 bases. In DNA form, the CDR3 reads TGTGCCAGCAGTGTTAGCGGGAGCTACGAGCAGTACTTC. It codes for CASSVSGSYEQYF.

The chain has TRBV25-1 and TRBJ1-1; D is perhaps TRBD1 (6 bases). The CDR3 runs 15 residues. The V gene's germline CDR1 is MGHDK and CDR2 SYGVNS. Trimming cost V 2 bases and J 4 bases, with 14 bases left between them. The CDR3 loop reads CASSETGQTGTEAFF. The CDR3 DNA is TGTGCCAGCAGTGAAACAGGGCAAACCGGCACTGAAGCTTTCTTT.

Ten or more counts support this clone. The chain joins TRBV18 to TRBJ2-7; 13 bases are shared with TRBD2. This CDR3 is 16 amino acids long. The V and J ends lost 2 bases and 6 bases, in that order; junction bases with no gene match: 7. The germline V gene has CDR1 KGHSH and CDR2 LQKENI. The CDR3 nucleotides read TGTGCCAGCTCACCAGTACTAGCGGGAGGGCCCGGCGAGCAGTACTTC. It yields the protein CASSPVLAGGPGEQYF. Variable domain in full (rest from reference TRBV18 and TRBJ2-7): NAGVMQNPRHLVRRRGQEARLRCSPMKGHSHVYWYRQLPEEGLKFMVYLQKENIIDESGMPKERFSAEFPKEGPSILRIQQVVRGDSAAYFCASSPVLAGGPGEQYFGPGTRLTVT.

This clone was counted a few times. V usage is TRBV18 and J usage is TRBJ1-5, with D uncertain. Trimming removed 6 bases at V and 5 bases at J, with 11 bases between. Germline CDR1 reads KGHSH; CDR2 reads LQKENI. This CDR3 region has 13 residues. The CDR3 protein is CASSKDIYQPQHF. CDR3 nucleotide sequence: TGTGCCAGCTCCAAAGACATCTATCAGCCCCAGCATTTT.

The rearrangement joins TRBV11-3 to TRBJ2-1, with D possibly TRBD2 on 5 matching bases. The CDR3 consists of 17 residues. CDR1 and CDR2 (germline): SGHNT, YENEEA. The V end lost 1 base, the J end lost 6 bases, and 19 bases lay between the germline ends. The CDR3 coding sequence is TGTGCCAGCAGCTTAGGTACGGGATTCGGTATACCCAATGAGCAGTTCTTC. Protein: CASSLGTGFGIPNEQFF.

Concerning this clone: Other DNA sequences in the sample encode the same CDR3. The J gene is TRBJ2-7, the V gene TRBV5-1; D possibly corresponds to TRBD2 (6 bases). CDR3 length: 13 amino acids. Germline loops: CDR1 SGHRS, CDR2 YFSETQ. Trimming took 2 bases from V and 7 from J, leaving 13 bases between them. CDR3 sequence reads: CASSLGTAGEQYF. The DNA for the CDR3 is TGCGCCAGCAGCTTAGGGACTGCTGGAGAGCAGTACTTC.

The V and J genes are TRBV4-2 and TRBJ2-7, with D perhaps TRBD1 (6 bases). The V end was cut by 5 bases, the J end by 6 bases, with 14 bases between. The CDR3 is made up of 13 amino acids. CDR1 and CDR2 from the germline V gene are LGHNA and YNFKEQ. CDR3: CASSLSSGVEQYF. CDR3 sequence (DNA): TGTGCCAGCAGCTTAAGTTCAGGGGTCGAGCAGTACTTC.

Many counts were recorded for this clone. This chain joins TRBV27 and TRBJ1-1; D uncertain. From germline, CDR1 is MNHEY and CDR2 SMNVEV (reference sequence). Between the trimmed V and J ends, which lost 5 bases and 0 bases, there was a span of 22 bases. The CDR3 covers 18 residues. CDR3 in DNA: TGTGCCAGCAGTCCCTCTCGGGCCCCTTGGGGTTTGAACACTGAAGCTTTCTTT. It translates to CASSPSRAPWGLNTEAFF.

With respect to this clone: Other nucleotide sequences in the sample specify the same CDR3. The rearrangement links TRBV4-1 to TRBJ2-1; a possible D gene is TRBD2 (5 bases). V was shortened by 1 base and J by 1 base, with 8 bases between the two germline ends. This CDR3 has 15 amino acids. Germline loops: CDR1 MGHRA, CDR2 YSYEKL. The CDR3 nucleotides read TGCGCCAGCAGCCAAGCCAGCGGATCCTACAATGAGCAGTTCTTC. Translating it yields CASSQASGSYNEQFF.

This rearrangement joins TRBV7-2 to TRBJ2-1; TRBD2 matches at 8 bases. V lost 3 bases and J lost 6; bases outside the gene matches: 19. The CDR3 covers 19 residues. From germline, CDR1 is SGHTA and CDR2 FQGNSA. CDR3 amino acids: CASSLWPGIAGWGGNEQFF. The CDR3 DNA follows: TGTGCCAGCAGCTTGTGGCCCGGAATAGCGGGATGGGGGGGCAATGAGCAGTTCTTC. Using reference TRBV7-2 and TRBJ2-1 for the parts outside the CDR3, the full variable domain is GAGVSQSPSNKVTEKGKDVELRCDPISGHTALYWYRQSLGQGLEFLIYFQGNSAPDKSGLPSDRFSAERTGGSVSTLTIQRTQQEDSAVYLCASSLWPGIAGWGGNEQFFGPGTRLTVL.

The chain has TRBV7-2 and TRBJ1-4; D not resolved. Germline-derived CDR1 and CDR2 are SGHTA and FQGNSA. This CDR3 has 14 residues. V was trimmed by 1 base and J by 3 bases, leaving 6 bases between them. The chain's CDR3 is CASSLGRANEKLFF. The CDR3 DNA reads as TGTGCCAGCAGCTTAGGTCGTGCTAATGAAAAACTGTTTTTT. The whole variable domain, filled in from reference TRBV7-2 and TRBJ1-4, reads GAGVSQSPSNKVTEKGKDVELRCDPISGHTALYWYRQSLGQGLEFLIYFQGNSAPDKSGLPSDRFSAERTGGSVSTLTIQRTQQEDSAVYLCASSLGRANEKLFFGSGTQLSVL.

This clone was recorded many times. V and J are TRBV15 and TRBJ2-1, with D unclear. CDR3 size: 13 residues. Trimming took 8 bases from V and 4 from J, leaving 12 bases between them. The germline gives CDR1 LNHNV, CDR2 YYDKDF (reference sequence). The CDR3 region is CATFSRAYNEQFF. The CDR3 region has the DNA TGTGCCACCTTTTCTAGGGCGTACAATGAGCAGTTCTTC.

This rearrangement joins TRBV30 to TRBJ2-5; D could derive from TRBD1 or TRBD2 (6 bases each). The CDR3 covers 13 residues. Germline V CDR1 and CDR2: GTSNPN, SVGIG (reference sequence). Trimming left V 5 bases short and J 4 bases short, with 14 bases between. The CDR3 region has the DNA TGTGCCTGGGATTGGGGGGCGGCAGAGACCCAGTACTTC. Translated, it gives CAWDWGAAETQYF.

V usage is TRBV5-1 and J usage is TRBJ2-1; the D is unclear. V was shortened by 0 bases and J by 7 bases, with 8 bases between the two germline ends. The length of the CDR3 is 13 residues. Germline V lookup: CDR1 SGHRS, CDR2 YFSETQ. CDR3 coding DNA: TGCGCCAGCAGCTTGGAAGCTGTTAATGAGCAGTTCTTC. This codes for CASSLEAVNEQFF.

This chain uses TRBV5-5 with TRBJ2-5; 10 bases map to TRBD1. The end of the DNA fits TRBJ2-7 better, so the J call may be wrong. The germline V gene encodes CDR1 SGHKS and CDR2 YYEKEE (reference sequence). The CDR3 runs to 15 residues. The CDR3 protein is CASRSPGQGIHEQYF. In DNA form, the CDR3 reads TGTGCCAGCCGCTCTCCGGGACAGGGGATCCACGAGCAGTACTTC.

This clone has just a few counts. Here the CDR3 reads CASSPGLAGADTQYF. Here the CDR3 DNA reads TGCGCCAGCAGTCCAGGACTAGCGGGAGCAGATACGCAGTATTTT. The rearrangement uses TRBV5-1 and TRBJ2-3; 13 bases match TRBD2. Germline values: CDR1 SGHRS, CDR2 YFSETQ. After removal of 5 bases from V and 4 bases from J, the junction contained 4 bases not matched to a gene. CDR3 length: 15 residues.

The chain has TRBV7-9 and TRBJ2-4, with 7 positions matching TRBD2. V shed 3 bases, J shed 8 bases, and the junction held 4 bases outside the gene matches. Germline V gene lookup returns CDR1 SEHNR and CDR2 FQNEAQ (reference sequence). The CDR3 runs to 13 residues. CDR3 sequence (DNA): TGTGCCAGCAGCTTGGCGGGAGCTGACATTCAGTACTTC. The encoded protein is CASSLAGADIQYF.

The chain links TRBV28 to TRBJ2-5; 10 positions agree with TRBD2. The CDR3 is made up of 18 amino acids. The V segment lost 6 bases and the J segment 5 bases; nucleotides outside the gene matches: 18. CDR1 is MDHEN, CDR2 SYDVKM, per germline. The CDR3 sequence: CASRRASGSGGERETQYF. CDR3 DNA sequence: TGTGCCAGCAGGCGGGCTAGCGGGAGCGGAGGGGAAAGGGAGACCCAGTACTTC. Full variable domain (remainder filled in from reference TRBV28 and TRBJ2-5): DVKVTQSSRYLVKRTGEKVFLECVQDMDHENMFWYRQDPGLGLRLIYFSYDVKMKEKGDIPEGYSVSREKKERFSLILESASTNQTSMYLCASRRASGSGGERETQYFGPGTRLLVL.

Concerning this clone: The same CDR3 arises from other DNA sequences in this sample as well. The V and J genes are TRBV30 and TRBJ1-5, with 7 bases fitting TRBD1. Per the germline V gene, CDR1 is GTSNPN and CDR2 is SVGIG (reference sequence). J lost 4 bases, V lost 1 base, and 1 base had no gene match. There are 13 residues in the CDR3. The CDR3: CAWSARGNQPQHF. As DNA, the CDR3 is TGTGCCTGGAGTGCCAGGGGGAATCAGCCCCAGCATTTT.

This clone showed up just a few times. The same CDR3 can be traced to other DNA sequences in this sample. The V call is TRBV5-1, the J call TRBJ2-1, with 10 positions matching TRBD2. J lost 2 bases, V lost 2 bases, and 1 base had no gene match. CDR1 and CDR2 from the germline V gene are SGHRS and YFSETQ. The CDR3 runs to 15 residues. The CDR3 here is CASSFTSGAYNEQFF. For the CDR3, the DNA is TGCGCCAGCAGCTTTACTAGCGGGGCCTACAATGAGCAGTTCTTC.

The chain links TRBV28 to TRBJ1-1; possible D gene TRBD1, 6 bases. Germline CDR1 MDHEN, CDR2 SYDVKM. V lost 6 bases, J lost 6 bases, and 14 bases lay in between. The CDR3 extends over 13 amino acids. The CDR3 reads CASSFLQGAEAFF. The CDR3 nucleotides read TGTGCCAGCAGCTTCCTACAGGGCGCTGAAGCTTTCTTT.